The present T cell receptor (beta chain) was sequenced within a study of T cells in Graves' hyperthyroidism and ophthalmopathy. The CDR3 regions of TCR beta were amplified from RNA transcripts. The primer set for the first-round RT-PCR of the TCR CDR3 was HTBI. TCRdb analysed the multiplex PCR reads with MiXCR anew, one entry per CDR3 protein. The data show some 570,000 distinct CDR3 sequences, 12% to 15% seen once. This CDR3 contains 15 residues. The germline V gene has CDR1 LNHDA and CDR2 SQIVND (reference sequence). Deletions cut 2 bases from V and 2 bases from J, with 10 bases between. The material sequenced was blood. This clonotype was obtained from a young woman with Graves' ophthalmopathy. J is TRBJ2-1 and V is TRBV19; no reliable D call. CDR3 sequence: CASSITGSAYNEQFF. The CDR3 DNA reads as TGTGCCAGTAGTATAACCGGGTCCGCCTACAATGAGCAGTTCTTC.